Included here is one T cell receptor beta chain sequence, with context. The data belong to a study of blood T cell repertoires in COVID-19. The overall study: COVID-19 samples collected from the United States, Italy and Spain covered acute and convalescent phases. T cells, B-cell-depleted T cells, or PBMCs supplied cDNA or gDNA.

This CDR3 region has 13 residues. Trimming removed 5 bases at V and 3 bases at J, with 11 bases between. Germline CDR1 and CDR2: LGHDT and YNNKEL (reference sequence). Authors' analysis steps: Counts of nucleated cells, estimated from reference gene primer amplification, were obtained. Only in-frame clones appear in the TCRdb table, and some are missing; sequencing was by immunoSEQ multiplex PCR. Clonal size and the V and J genes are those of that table, whereas D and trimming came from the DNA. The table records approximately 200,000 clones, 86% of them present only once. This chain links TRBV3-1 (or the pseudogene TRBV3-2) with TRBJ2-7; TRBD1 might be the D (6 bases). The receptor was derived from a woman aged 25-40 years with active or convalescent COVID-19. Sequenced sample: peripheral blood. The CDR3 protein is CASSGTQGYEQYF. As DNA, the CDR3 is TGTGCCAGCAGCGGGACACAAGGCTACGAGCAGTACTTC.